These 6 T cell receptor beta chains were all obtained from the same sample, sequenced in a study of T cell changes during pregnancy in multiple sclerosis. Clones were sequenced by immunoSEQ multiplex PCR, and TCRdb holds only the in-frame ones, with some missing. The sample records approximately 82,000 clones, 80% to 95% being singletons. The sample consisted of CD4+ T cells from peripheral blood mononuclear cells, taken in the second trimester of pregnancy. The receptor set was obtained from a female donor with multiple sclerosis, enrolled in a pregnancy study.

This chain links TRBV2 with TRBJ2-7, with TRBD1 matching 7 bases. The trim removed 1 base at V and 2 bases at J, leaving 11 bases unmatched. The CDR3 length is 17 residues. Germline loops: CDR1 SNHLY, CDR2 FYNNEI. Here the CDR3 reads CASSEEGTVVDTYEQYF. The DNA for the CDR3 is TGTGCCAGCAGTGAAGAAGGGACAGTCGTGGACACCTACGAGCAGTACTTC.

The chain couples TRBV19 to TRBJ2-6; 7 bases are a match to TRBD1. V lost 6 bases and J lost 0; bases outside the gene matches: 11. Germline CDR1 and CDR2: LNHDA and SQIVND (reference sequence). CDR3 length equals 18 residues. The CDR3 sequence is CASSMGQINLSGANVLTF. The CDR3 bases are TGTGCCAGTAGCATGGGACAGATAAACCTCTCTGGGGCCAACGTCCTGACTTTC.

The chain employs TRBV2 and TRBJ2-7; 14 bases line up with TRBD2. Unmatched junction bases numbered 2, after V lost 0 bases and J lost 4 bases. Germline CDR1 SNHLY, CDR2 FYNNEI. This CDR3 is built from 16 residues. CDR3 bases: TGTGCCAGCAGTGAAGCGGGGACTAGCGGGAGATACGAGCAGTACTTC. It translates to CASSEAGTSGRYEQYF.

This CDR3 reads CASSNRDRGLHSNQPQHF. CDR3 coding DNA: TGTGCCAGCAGCAACCGGGACAGGGGGCTTCATAGCAATCAGCCCCAGCATTTT. The gene calls are TRBV21-1 and TRBJ1-5; the table gives TRBD1 as D, unverified against the DNA. TRBV21-1 is described as a pseudogene. CDR3 length: 18 amino acids.

The genes are TRBV13 and TRBJ2-4, with TRBD1 matching 7 bases. V gave up 6 bases and J gave up 5 bases; unmatched junction bases: 10. Germline CDR1 PRHDT, CDR2 FYEKMQ (reference sequence). CDR3 size: 15 residues. This CDR3 reads CASSNYGTAENIQYF. The CDR3 DNA sequence: TGTGCCAGCAGTAACTACGGGACAGCGGAAAACATTCAGTACTTC.

The chain uses TRBV9 and TRBJ2-5, with D possibly being TRBD1 (6 bases). Germline V gives CDR1 SGDLS, CDR2 YYNGEE. V gave up 0 bases and J gave up 2 bases, with 11 bases separating them. The CDR3 is made up of 15 amino acids. The CDR3 DNA reads TGTGCCAGCAGCGTAGGTCCGACAGGACAAGAGACCCAGTACTTC. This sequence encodes CASSVGPTGQETQYF.